This TCR beta chain came from a study of T-cell reconstitution after alpha-beta-depleted transplantation in children. The library targeted TCRbeta and was prepared with unique molecular identifiers. Via MiXCR, TCRdb re-called the PCR reads, giving one row per CDR3 protein. The sample comprises about 500,000 distinct CDR3 sequences, over 25% of which are singletons, and 2% to 3% rests with the top ten. Trimming left V 5 bases short and J 2 bases short, with 15 bases between. The CDR3 covers 15 residues. The TCR comes from a human donor who donated a stem cell graft to a child with aplastic anemia. The specimen comprised PBMCs from the stem cell graft donor, sampled from the stem cell graft. The chain uses TRBV12-3 or TRBV12-4 and TRBJ2-5; D gene uncertain. The CDR3 here is CASSPNRVQQETQYF. As DNA, the CDR3 is TGTGCCAGCAGTCCAAACCGGGTCCAACAAGAGACCCAGTACTTC.